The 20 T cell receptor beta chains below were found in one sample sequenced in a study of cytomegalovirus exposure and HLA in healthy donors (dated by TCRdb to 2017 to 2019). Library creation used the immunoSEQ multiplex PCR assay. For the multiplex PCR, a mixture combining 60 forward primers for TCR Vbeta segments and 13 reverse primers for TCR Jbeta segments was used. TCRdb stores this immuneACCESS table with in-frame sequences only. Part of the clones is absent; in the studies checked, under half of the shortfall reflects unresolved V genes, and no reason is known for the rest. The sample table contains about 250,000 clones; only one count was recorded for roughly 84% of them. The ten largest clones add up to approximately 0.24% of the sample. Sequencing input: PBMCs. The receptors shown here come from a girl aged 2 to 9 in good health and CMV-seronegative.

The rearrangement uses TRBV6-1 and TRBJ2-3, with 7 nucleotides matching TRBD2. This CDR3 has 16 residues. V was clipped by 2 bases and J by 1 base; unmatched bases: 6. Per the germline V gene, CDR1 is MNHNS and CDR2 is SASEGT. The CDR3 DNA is TGTGCCAGCAGTGAAAGGGCGGGAGAGGGCACAGATACGCAGTATTTT. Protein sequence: CASSERAGEGTDTQYF.

CDR3 nucleotides: TGCGCCAGCAGCTTGGAAGACAGAGGAAGGGGCTACACCTTC. It yields the protein CASSLEDRGRGYTF. The rearrangement uses TRBV5-1 and TRBJ1-2; maybe TRBD1 (5 bases). V lost 0 bases and J 8 bases, leaving 14 bases between the germline ends. The length of the CDR3 is 14 residues. Germline V gives CDR1 SGHRS, CDR2 YFSETQ.

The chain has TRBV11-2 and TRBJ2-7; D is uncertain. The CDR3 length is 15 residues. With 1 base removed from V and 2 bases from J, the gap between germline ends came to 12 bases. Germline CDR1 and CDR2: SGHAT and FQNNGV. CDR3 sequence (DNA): TGTGCCAGCAGCTTAGGTGCTCCGGTTACCTACGAGCAGTACTTC. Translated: CASSLGAPVTYEQYF.

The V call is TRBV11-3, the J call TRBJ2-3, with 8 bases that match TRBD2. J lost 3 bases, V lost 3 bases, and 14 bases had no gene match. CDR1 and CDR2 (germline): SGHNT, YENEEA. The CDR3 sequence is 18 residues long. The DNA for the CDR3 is TGTGCCAGCAGCTTTACAACAGTGGCGGGGGGCTTAACAGATACGCAGTATTTT. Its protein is CASSFTTVAGGLTDTQYF.

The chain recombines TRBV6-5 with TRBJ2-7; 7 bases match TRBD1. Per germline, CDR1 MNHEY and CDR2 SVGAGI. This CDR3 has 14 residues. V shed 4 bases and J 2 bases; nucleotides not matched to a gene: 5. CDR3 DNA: TGTGCCAGCAGTTCCGGGACAGTACCCTACGAGCAGTACTTC. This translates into CASSSGTVPYEQYF.

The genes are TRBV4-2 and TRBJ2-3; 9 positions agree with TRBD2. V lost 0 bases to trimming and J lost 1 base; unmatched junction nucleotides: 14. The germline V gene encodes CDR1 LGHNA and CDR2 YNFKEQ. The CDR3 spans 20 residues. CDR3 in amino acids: CASSQDPPSGETFGTDTQYF. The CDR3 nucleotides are TGTGCCAGCAGCCAAGATCCGCCTAGCGGGGAAACATTTGGCACAGATACGCAGTATTTT.

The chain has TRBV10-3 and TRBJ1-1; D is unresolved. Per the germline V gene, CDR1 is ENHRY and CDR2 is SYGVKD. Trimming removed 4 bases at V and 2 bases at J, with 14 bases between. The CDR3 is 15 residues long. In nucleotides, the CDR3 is TGTGCCATCAGTGGAGGCACGGAGGGCAACACTGAAGCTTTCTTT. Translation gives CAISGGTEGNTEAFF.

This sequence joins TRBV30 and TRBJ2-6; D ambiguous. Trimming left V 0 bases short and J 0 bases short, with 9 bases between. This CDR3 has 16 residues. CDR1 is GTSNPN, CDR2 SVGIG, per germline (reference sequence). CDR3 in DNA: TGTGCCTGGAGTGTACTTAAGAACTCTGGGGCCAACGTCCTGACTTTC. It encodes CAWSVLKNSGANVLTF.

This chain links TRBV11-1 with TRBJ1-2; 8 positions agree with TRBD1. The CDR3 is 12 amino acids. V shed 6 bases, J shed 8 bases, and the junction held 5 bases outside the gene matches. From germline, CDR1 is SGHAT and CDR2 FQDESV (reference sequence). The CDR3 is CASSLTGDGYTF. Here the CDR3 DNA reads TGTGCCAGCAGTTTGACAGGGGACGGCTACACCTTC.

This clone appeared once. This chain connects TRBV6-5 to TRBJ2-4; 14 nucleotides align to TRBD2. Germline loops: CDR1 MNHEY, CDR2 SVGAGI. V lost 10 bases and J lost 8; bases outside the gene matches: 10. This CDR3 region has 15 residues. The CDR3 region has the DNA TGTGCCACCTCCGGGACTAGCGGGGGAGGCGACATTCAGTACTTC. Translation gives CATSGTSGGGDIQYF.

This chain's CDR3 is CASSPQGLYGYTF. The CDR3 DNA reads as TGTGCCAGTAGTCCACAGGGCCTCTATGGCTACACCTTC. V is TRBV19 and J is TRBJ1-2; D may be TRBD1 (6 bases). Trimming cost V 5 bases and J 4 bases, with 11 bases left between them. Germline CDR1 reads LNHDA; CDR2 reads SQIVND (reference sequence). There are 13 residues in the CDR3.

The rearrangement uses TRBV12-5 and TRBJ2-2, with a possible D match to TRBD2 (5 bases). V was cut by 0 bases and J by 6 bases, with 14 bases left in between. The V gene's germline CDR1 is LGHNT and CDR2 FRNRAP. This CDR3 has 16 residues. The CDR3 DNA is TGTGCTAGTGGTTTGGTCCTAGCCTCCGAGCCCGGGGAGCTGTTTTTT. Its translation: CASGLVLASEPGELFF.

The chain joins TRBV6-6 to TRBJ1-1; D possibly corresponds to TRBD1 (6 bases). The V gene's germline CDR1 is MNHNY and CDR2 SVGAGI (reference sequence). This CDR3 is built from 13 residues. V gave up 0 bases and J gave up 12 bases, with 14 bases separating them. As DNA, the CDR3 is TGTGCCAGCAGTTACTCGAAGGGGCAGGGGTCTTTCTTT. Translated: CASSYSKGQGSFF.

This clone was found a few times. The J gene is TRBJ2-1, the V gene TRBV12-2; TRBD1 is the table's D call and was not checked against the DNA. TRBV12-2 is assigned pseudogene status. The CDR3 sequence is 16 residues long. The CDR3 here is CASRLPGTGFLNEQFF. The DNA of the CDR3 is TGTGCAAGTCGCCTCCCCGGGACAGGGTTTCTCAATGAGCAGTTCTTC.

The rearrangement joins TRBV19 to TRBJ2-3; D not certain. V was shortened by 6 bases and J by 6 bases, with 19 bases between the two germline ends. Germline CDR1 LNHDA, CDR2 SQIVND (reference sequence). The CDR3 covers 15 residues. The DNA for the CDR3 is TGTGCCAGTAGCGAGAGTAGAACGAGTCCTGATACGCAGTATTTT. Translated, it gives CASSESRTSPDTQYF.

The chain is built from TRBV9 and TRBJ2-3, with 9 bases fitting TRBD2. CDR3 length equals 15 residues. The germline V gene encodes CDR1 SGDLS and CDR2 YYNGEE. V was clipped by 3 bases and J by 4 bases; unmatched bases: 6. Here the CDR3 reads CASSEGGLAPDTQYF. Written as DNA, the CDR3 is TGTGCCAGCAGCGAAGGGGGACTAGCTCCAGATACGCAGTATTTT.

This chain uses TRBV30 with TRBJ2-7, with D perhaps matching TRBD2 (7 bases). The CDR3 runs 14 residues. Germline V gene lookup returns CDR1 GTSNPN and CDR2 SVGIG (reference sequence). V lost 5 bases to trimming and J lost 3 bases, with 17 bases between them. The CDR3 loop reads CAWGAGALSYEQYF. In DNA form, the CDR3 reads TGTGCCTGGGGCGCGGGGGCTCTTAGCTACGAGCAGTACTTC. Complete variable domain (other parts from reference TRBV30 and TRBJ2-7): SQTIHQWPATLVQPVGSPLSLECTVEGTSNPNLYWYRQAAGRGLQLLFYSVGIGQISSEVPQNLSASRPQDRQFILSSKKLLLSDSGFYLCAWGAGALSYEQYFGPGTRLTVT.

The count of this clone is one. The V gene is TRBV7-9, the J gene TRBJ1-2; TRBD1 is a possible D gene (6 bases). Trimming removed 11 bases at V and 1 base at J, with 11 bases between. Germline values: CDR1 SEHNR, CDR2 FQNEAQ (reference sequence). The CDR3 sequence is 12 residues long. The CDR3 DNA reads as TGTGCCGCCGGACAGAATAACTATGGCTACACCTTC. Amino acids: CAAGQNNYGYTF.

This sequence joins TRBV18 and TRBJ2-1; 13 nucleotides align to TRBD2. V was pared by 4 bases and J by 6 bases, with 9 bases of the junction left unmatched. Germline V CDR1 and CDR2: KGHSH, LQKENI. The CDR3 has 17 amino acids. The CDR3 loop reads CASSQLAGGPGSNEQFF. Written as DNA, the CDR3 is TGTGCCAGCTCACAACTAGCGGGAGGGCCAGGTTCCAATGAGCAGTTCTTC. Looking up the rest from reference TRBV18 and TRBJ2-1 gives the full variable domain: NAGVMQNPRHLVRRRGQEARLRCSPMKGHSHVYWYRQLPEEGLKFMVYLQKENIIDESGMPKERFSAEFPKEGPSILRIQQVVRGDSAAYFCASSQLAGGPGSNEQFFGPGTRLTVL.

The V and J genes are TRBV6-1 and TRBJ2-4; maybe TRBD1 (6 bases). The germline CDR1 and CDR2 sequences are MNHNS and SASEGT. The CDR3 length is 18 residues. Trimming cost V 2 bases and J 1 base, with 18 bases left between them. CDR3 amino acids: CASSEWDTPRRAKNIQYF. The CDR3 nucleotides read TGTGCCAGCAGTGAATGGGACACCCCTAGAAGGGCCAAAAACATTCAGTACTTC.